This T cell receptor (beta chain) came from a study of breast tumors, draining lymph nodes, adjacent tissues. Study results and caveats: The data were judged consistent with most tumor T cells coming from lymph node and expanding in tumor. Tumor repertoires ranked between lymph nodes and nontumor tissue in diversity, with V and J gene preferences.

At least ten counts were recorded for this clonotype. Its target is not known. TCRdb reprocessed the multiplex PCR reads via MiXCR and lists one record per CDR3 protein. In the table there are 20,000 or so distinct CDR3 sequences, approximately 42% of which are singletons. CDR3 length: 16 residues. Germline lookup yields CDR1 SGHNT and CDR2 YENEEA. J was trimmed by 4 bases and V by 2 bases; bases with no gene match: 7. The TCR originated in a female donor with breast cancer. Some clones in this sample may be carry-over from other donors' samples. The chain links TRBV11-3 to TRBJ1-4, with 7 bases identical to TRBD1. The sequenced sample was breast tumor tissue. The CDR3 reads CASSLMETGINEKLFF. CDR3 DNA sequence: TGTGCCAGCAGCTTAATGGAGACAGGGATTAATGAAAAACTGTTTTTT.